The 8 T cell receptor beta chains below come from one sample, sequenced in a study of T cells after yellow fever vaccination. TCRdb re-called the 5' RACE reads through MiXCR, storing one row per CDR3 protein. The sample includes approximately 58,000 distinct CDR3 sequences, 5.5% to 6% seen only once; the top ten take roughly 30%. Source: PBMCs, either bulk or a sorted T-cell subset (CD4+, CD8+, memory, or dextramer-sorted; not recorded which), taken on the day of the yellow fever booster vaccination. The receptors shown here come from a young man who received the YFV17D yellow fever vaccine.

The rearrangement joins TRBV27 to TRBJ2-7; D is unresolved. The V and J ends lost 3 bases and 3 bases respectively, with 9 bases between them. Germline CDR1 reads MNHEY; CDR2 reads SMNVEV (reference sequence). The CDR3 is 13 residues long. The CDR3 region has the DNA TGTGCCAGCAGTTTCGGGTCTGGCTACGAGCAGTACTTC. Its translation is CASSFGSGYEQYF.

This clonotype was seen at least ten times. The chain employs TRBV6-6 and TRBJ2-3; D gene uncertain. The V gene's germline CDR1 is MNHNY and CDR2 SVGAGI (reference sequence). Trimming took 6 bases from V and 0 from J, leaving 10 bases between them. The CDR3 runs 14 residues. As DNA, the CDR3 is TGTGCCAGCAGCGAACTCCCTAGCACAGATACGCAGTATTTT. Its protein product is CASSELPSTDTQYF.

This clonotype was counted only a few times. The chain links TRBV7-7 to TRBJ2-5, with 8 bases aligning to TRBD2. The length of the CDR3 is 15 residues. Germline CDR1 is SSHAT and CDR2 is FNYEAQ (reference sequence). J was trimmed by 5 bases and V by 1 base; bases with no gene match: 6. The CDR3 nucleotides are TGTGCCAGCAGCTTAGACCTAGCGGGCCGGGAGACCCAGTACTTC. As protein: CASSLDLAGRETQYF.

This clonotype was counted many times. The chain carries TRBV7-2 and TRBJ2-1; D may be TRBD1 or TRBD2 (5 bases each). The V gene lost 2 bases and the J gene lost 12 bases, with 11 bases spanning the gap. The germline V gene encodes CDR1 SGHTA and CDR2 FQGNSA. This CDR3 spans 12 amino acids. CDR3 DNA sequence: TGTGCCAGCAGCTTACAGGGAGTAGGGCAGTTCTTC. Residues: CASSLQGVGQFF.

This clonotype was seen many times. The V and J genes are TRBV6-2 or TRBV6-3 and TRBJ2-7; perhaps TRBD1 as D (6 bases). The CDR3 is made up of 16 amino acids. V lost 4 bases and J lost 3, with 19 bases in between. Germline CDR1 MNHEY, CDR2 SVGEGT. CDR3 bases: TGTGCCAGCAGTTCAATCCAGGGGACGGGAATCTACGAGCAGTACTTC. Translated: CASSSIQGTGIYEQYF.

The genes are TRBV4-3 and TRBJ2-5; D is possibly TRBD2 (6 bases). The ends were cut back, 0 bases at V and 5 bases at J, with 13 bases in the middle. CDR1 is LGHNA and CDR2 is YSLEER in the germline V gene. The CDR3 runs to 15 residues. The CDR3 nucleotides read TGCGCCAGCAGCCAAGATTCGGGGGTTTACGAGACCCAGTACTTC. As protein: CASSQDSGVYETQYF.

This CDR3 is CASSPTVYQETQYF. CDR3 nucleotides: TGTGCCAGCAGTCCGACAGTATACCAAGAGACCCAGTACTTC. The V call is TRBV6-2 or TRBV6-3, the J call TRBJ2-5; TRBD1 is a possible D gene (5 bases). Trimming removed 5 bases from V and 0 bases from J, with 10 bases in between. CDR1 is MNHEY and CDR2 is SVGEGT in the germline V gene. The CDR3 consists of 14 residues.

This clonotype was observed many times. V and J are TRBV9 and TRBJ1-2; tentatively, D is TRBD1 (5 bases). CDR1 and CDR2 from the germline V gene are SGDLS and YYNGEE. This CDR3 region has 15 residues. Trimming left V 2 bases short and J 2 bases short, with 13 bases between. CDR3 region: CASSVGALENYGYTF. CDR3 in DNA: TGTGCCAGCAGCGTTGGGGCGCTAGAAAACTATGGCTACACCTTC.